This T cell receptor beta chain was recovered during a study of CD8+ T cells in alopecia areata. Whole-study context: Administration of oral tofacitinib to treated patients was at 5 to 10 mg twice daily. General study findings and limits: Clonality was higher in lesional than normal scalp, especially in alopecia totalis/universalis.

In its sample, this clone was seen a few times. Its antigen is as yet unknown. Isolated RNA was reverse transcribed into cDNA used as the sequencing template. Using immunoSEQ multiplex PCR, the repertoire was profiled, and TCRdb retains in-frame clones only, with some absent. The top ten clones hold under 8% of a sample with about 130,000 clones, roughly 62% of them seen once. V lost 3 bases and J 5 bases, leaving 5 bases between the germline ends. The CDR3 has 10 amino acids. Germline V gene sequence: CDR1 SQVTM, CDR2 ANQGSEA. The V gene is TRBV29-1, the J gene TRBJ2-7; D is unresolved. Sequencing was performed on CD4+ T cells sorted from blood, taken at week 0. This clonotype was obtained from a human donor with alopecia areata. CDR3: CSVDPDEQYF. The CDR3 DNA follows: TGCAGCGTTGACCCGGACGAGCAGTACTTC.